Sequencing of this TCR beta chain was carried out in a study of blood T cells in healthy people across ages. Germline values: CDR1 SEHNR, CDR2 FQNEAQ (reference sequence). Trimming took off 5 bases at V and 8 bases at J, with 11 bases between the two ends. The CDR3 spans 12 residues. For the second PCR, which ran for 7 to 11 cycles, a sample-barcoded 5' primer and a J-beta primer mix were used. TCRdb reanalysed the 5' RACE reads using MiXCR and keeps one entry per CDR3 protein. The table records 850,000 or so distinct CDR3 sequences, more than 25% of them present only once. The sequencing input was blood. The TCR originated in a woman at least 80 years old in good health. This chain connects TRBV7-9 to TRBJ2-3; D remains unclear. CDR3 residues: CASSPAGSTQYF. The CDR3 DNA sequence: TGTGCCAGCAGCCCCGCCGGCAGTACGCAGTATTTT.